These 6 T cell receptor beta chains originate from one sample sequenced in a study of cytomegalovirus exposure and HLA in healthy donors. In the PCR, 60 Vbeta and 13 Jbeta primers were used. Clones were sequenced by immunoSEQ multiplex PCR, and TCRdb holds only the in-frame ones, with some missing. The table has about 160,000 clones, around 84% seen once; the top ten hold around 2%. Sequencing was carried out using PBMCs. These TCRs come from a man aged 18 to 35 in good health and CMV-seronegative.

This chain links TRBV27 with TRBJ2-1; 9 bases agree with TRBD2. V dropped 2 bases and J dropped 9; count of bases not matched to a gene: 5. CDR3 size: 14 residues. Germline CDR1 and CDR2: MNHEY and SMNVEV (reference sequence). This CDR3 is CASSLRREGGEQFF. The CDR3 nucleotides read TGTGCCAGCAGTTTACGGCGGGAGGGCGGTGAGCAGTTCTTC.

The chain couples TRBV9 to TRBJ1-1; the D gene is possibly TRBD1 (5 bases). The germline V gene has CDR1 SGDLS and CDR2 YYNGEE. The CDR3 is 14 residues long. V lost 6 bases and J 4 bases, leaving 16 bases between the germline ends. The CDR3 bases are TGTGCCAGCACACAGGCTCCGGGTAGCACTGAAGCTTTCTTT. This codes for CASTQAPGSTEAFF.

This chain connects TRBV7-2 to TRBJ2-1; TRBD2 agrees at 7 bases. The CDR3 sequence is 16 residues long. Germline V gives CDR1 SGHTA, CDR2 FQGNSA. Trimming took 5 bases from V and 7 from J; bases not matched to a gene: 14. For the CDR3, the DNA is TGTGCCAGCAGCCCCGGGTGGGGAGGGCCATGGAATGAGCAGTTCTTC. Translated: CASSPGWGGPWNEQFF.

V and J are TRBV7-9 and TRBJ1-5; tentative D call: TRBD1 (5 bases). Germline V gives CDR1 SEHNR, CDR2 FQNEAQ (reference sequence). The CDR3 loop spans 16 amino acids. V gave up 3 bases and J gave up 0 bases, with 12 bases separating them. Here the CDR3 reads CASSFGGGTSNQPQHF. The CDR3 DNA sequence: TGTGCCAGCAGCTTTGGGGGAGGGACTAGCAATCAGCCCCAGCATTTT. The full variable domain, rest sourced from reference TRBV7-9 and TRBJ1-5, is DTGVSQNPRHKITKRGQNVTFRCDPISEHNRLYWYRQTLGQGPEFLTYFQNEAQLEKSRLLSDRFSAERPKGSFSTLEIQRTEQGDSAMYLCASSFGGGTSNQPQHFGDGTRLSIL.

In this sample, this clone turned up a few times. The chain links TRBV5-6 to TRBJ2-3; the match to TRBD2 covers 9 bases. Losses at the gene ends were 1 base for V and 2 bases for J; bases not matched to a gene: 8. This CDR3 comprises 17 residues. Germline V gene data show CDR1 as SGHDT and CDR2 as YYEEEE. In nucleotides, the CDR3 is TGTGCCAGCAGCTTGCGGGTAGCGGGGGCCCACACAGATACGCAGTATTTT. This translates into CASSLRVAGAHTDTQYF.

This clone was observed a single time. The V call is TRBV19, the J call TRBJ2-1, with TRBD1 as a possible D gene (6 bases). V lost 7 bases, J lost 7 bases, and 14 bases lay in between. The CDR3 runs to 13 residues. Per the germline V gene, CDR1 is LNHDA and CDR2 is SQIVND (reference sequence). This chain's CDR3 is CASMETGRNEQFF. As DNA, the CDR3 is TGTGCCAGTATGGAGACAGGAAGGAATGAGCAGTTCTTC.